The sequence of this TCR beta chain was determined in a study of cytomegalovirus exposure and HLA in healthy donors. This CDR3 region has 12 residues. Germline CDR1 reads MNHEY; CDR2 reads SVGAGI. The ends lost 8 bases at V and 7 bases at J; junction bases unmatched: 7. 13 Jbeta primers and 60 Vbeta primers were used for the PCR. TCRdb's table, derived via immunoSEQ multiplex PCR, lists solely in-frame clones and lacks some. The sample shows more than 40,000 clones, and roughly 26% sits with its ten largest clones. The sample consisted of PBMCs. The rearrangement joins TRBV6-5 to TRBJ1-2; 7 bases are shared with TRBD1. The sequence came from a man aged 35-49 years in good health and CMV-seropositive. CDR3 in amino acids: CASGKGASGYTF. In nucleotides, the CDR3 is TGTGCCAGCGGGAAGGGGGCAAGTGGCTACACCTTC.